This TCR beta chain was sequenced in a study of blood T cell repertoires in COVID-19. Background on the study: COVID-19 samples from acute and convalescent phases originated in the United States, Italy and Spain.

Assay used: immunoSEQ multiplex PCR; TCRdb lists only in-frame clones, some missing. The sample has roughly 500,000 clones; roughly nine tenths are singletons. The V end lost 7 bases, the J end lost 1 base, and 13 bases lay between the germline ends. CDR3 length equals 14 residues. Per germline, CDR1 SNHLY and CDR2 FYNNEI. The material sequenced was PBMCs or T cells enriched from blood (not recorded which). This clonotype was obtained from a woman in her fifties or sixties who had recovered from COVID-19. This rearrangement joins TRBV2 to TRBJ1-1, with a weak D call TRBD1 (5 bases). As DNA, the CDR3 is TGTGCCAGCATTCCTGGGACTGCGAACACTGAAGCTTTCTTT. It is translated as CASIPGTANTEAFF.